These 17 T cell receptor beta chains share one sample of origin, sequenced in a study of PD-1 blockade in classical Hodgkin lymphoma. Sequenced by immunoSEQ multiplex PCR; TCRdb stores in-frame clones only, minus some. Of roughly 16,000 clones in the sample, around 92% are singletons; the top ten hold 0.4% to 0.55%. Time point given: newly diagnosed, previously untreated cHL patient sample. Thawed PBMCs underwent magnetic negative selection to yield purified CD4+ T cells. The sequenced material came from CD4+ T cells from blood. The receptors derive from a human donor with classical Hodgkin lymphoma.

The chain joins TRBV2 to TRBJ2-4, with D perhaps matching TRBD1 (6 bases). The ends were cut back, 3 bases at V and 4 bases at J, with 10 bases in the middle. This CDR3 has 14 residues. Germline V lookup: CDR1 SNHLY, CDR2 FYNNEI. The CDR3 DNA is TGTGCCAGCAGTGAGGGGGCGCGAAAAAACATTCAGTACTTC. Translating it yields CASSEGARKNIQYF.

The sample holds one count of this clone. The chain links TRBV15 to TRBJ1-4; D perhaps matches TRBD1 (6 bases). The CDR3 consists of 14 residues. Looked up from germline, CDR1 is LNHNV and CDR2 is YYDKDF (reference sequence). Trimming cost V 4 bases and J 5 bases, with 11 bases left between them. The CDR3 sequence: CATSTRTVNEKLFF. In DNA form, the CDR3 reads TGTGCCACCAGCACCAGGACAGTAAATGAAAAACTGTTTTTT.

The chain links TRBV18 to TRBJ2-1; the D is unclear. The length of the CDR3 is 14 residues. Germline V gene sequence: CDR1 KGHSH, CDR2 LQKENI. V dropped 5 bases and J dropped 0 bases, with 8 bases sitting between them. The CDR3 loop is CASSTQSSYNEQFF. Written as DNA, the CDR3 is TGTGCCAGCTCAACACAGAGCTCCTACAATGAGCAGTTCTTC.

The chain employs TRBV2 and TRBJ1-3; D unresolved. CDR1 is SNHLY and CDR2 is FYNNEI in the germline V gene. V was pared by 7 bases and J by 7 bases, with 8 bases between. The CDR3 consists of 11 residues. The CDR3 coding sequence is TGTGCCAGCATATCGTGGAACACCATATATTTT. Translating it yields CASISWNTIYF.

The table lists this clone with a count of one. The rearrangement uses TRBV18 and TRBJ2-1, with 8 bases identical to TRBD2. The CDR3 contains 14 residues. V lost 5 bases to trimming and J lost 9 bases; unmatched junction nucleotides: 9. Germline V CDR1 and CDR2: KGHSH, LQKENI. CDR3 coding DNA: TGTGCCAGCTCAGATAGCGGGATGTCGTCTGAGCAGTTCTTC. Amino acids: CASSDSGMSSEQFF. Using reference TRBV18 and TRBJ2-1 for the parts outside the CDR3, the full variable domain is NAGVMQNPRHLVRRRGQEARLRCSPMKGHSHVYWYRQLPEEGLKFMVYLQKENIIDESGMPKERFSAEFPKEGPSILRIQQVVRGDSAAYFCASSDSGMSSEQFFGPGTRLTVL.

This chain uses TRBV7-9 with TRBJ2-5; 13 bases fit TRBD2. The trim removed 3 bases at V and 5 bases at J, leaving 6 bases unmatched. CDR1 and CDR2 from the germline V gene are SEHNR and FQNEAQ (reference sequence). This CDR3 region has 16 residues. CDR3 in DNA: TGTGCCAGCAGCTTCGGACTAGCGGGAGCCCGGGAGACCCAGTACTTC. Its protein product is CASSFGLAGARETQYF.

The chain links TRBV30 to TRBJ1-2; D gene ambiguous. In germline, CDR1 is GTSNPN, CDR2 SVGIG (reference sequence). There are 11 residues in the CDR3. Deletions cut 3 bases from V and 4 bases from J, with 6 bases between. CDR3 in DNA: TGTGCCTGGAGCGGAGGCTATGGCTACACCTTC. Translating gives CAWSGGYGYTF.

The V gene is TRBV27, the J gene TRBJ1-2; D gene ambiguous. Germline assignment: CDR1 MNHEY and CDR2 SMNVEV (reference sequence). V was trimmed by 3 bases and J by 0 bases, leaving 11 bases between them. This CDR3 spans 15 amino acids. CDR3 region: CASSFTPGSNYGYTF. CDR3 coding DNA: TGTGCCAGCAGTTTTACTCCGGGGTCTAACTATGGCTACACCTTC.

The chain employs TRBV19 and TRBJ1-2; 12 bases line up with TRBD1. J was trimmed by 4 bases and V by 6 bases; bases with no gene match: 6. The CDR3 sequence is 15 residues long. Germline V gives CDR1 LNHDA, CDR2 SQIVND (reference sequence). CDR3 amino acids: CASRFQGQGAYGYTF. The CDR3 nucleotides are TGTGCCAGTAGGTTCCAGGGACAGGGGGCCTATGGCTACACCTTC.

The CDR3 DNA reads TGTGCCAGCAGCTTACAGGGACCCAAAAACATTCAGTACTTC. Its protein is CASSLQGPKNIQYF. J is TRBJ2-4 and V is TRBV7-8; D is perhaps TRBD1 or TRBD2 (5 bases each). Germline V gene sequence: CDR1 SGHVS, CDR2 FQNEAQ. This CDR3 has 14 residues. The V gene lost 2 bases and the J gene lost 2 bases, with 7 bases spanning the gap.

This clone was detected only once. This chain uses TRBV19 with TRBJ2-5; 14 bases match TRBD2. Germline V gene lookup returns CDR1 LNHDA and CDR2 SQIVND (reference sequence). This CDR3 contains 17 residues. V trimming: 3 bases; J trimming: 3 bases; junction bases outside the gene matches: 6. The CDR3 sequence: CASSMGGTSGGEETQYF. As DNA, the CDR3 is TGTGCCAGTAGTATGGGCGGGACTAGCGGGGGTGAAGAGACCCAGTACTTC.

V and J are TRBV7-9 and TRBJ2-1; possibly TRBD2 for D (5 bases). V was pared by 5 bases and J by 8 bases, with 10 bases between. Germline V gives CDR1 SEHNR, CDR2 FQNEAQ (reference sequence). The CDR3 runs to 12 residues. This CDR3 is CASSIYGDEQFF. In nucleotides, the CDR3 is TGTGCCAGCAGCATCTACGGGGATGAGCAGTTCTTC.

The rearrangement uses TRBV7-6 and TRBJ2-4; D not certain. Germline V gene sequence: CDR1 SGHVS, CDR2 FNYEAQ. The CDR3 covers 14 residues. The ends were cut back, 0 bases at V and 8 bases at J, with 11 bases in the middle. The CDR3 nucleotides are TGTGCCAGCAGCTTAGCTCTCCCCGGAGACATTCAGTACTTC. It encodes CASSLALPGDIQYF.

This clone was seen just once. The V call is TRBV21-1, the J call TRBJ1-1; TRBD1 is the table's D call, not checked against the DNA. TRBV21-1 is a listed pseudogene. CDR3 length: 17 residues. Here the CDR3 reads CASSKITGRILNTEAFF. As DNA, the CDR3 is TGTGCCAGCAGCAAAATAACAGGACGTATCCTGAACACTGAAGCTTTCTTT.

The chain uses TRBV5-4 and TRBJ2-3; 10 bases are shared with TRBD2. The junction had 4 bases not matched to a gene; V was cut back by 1 base and J by 5 bases. Germline V gene lookup returns CDR1 SGHNT and CDR2 YYREEE (reference sequence). This CDR3 comprises 15 residues. The CDR3 DNA follows: TGTGCCAGCAGCTTGCCCCTAGCGGGAGAAGATACGCAGTATTTT. This sequence encodes CASSLPLAGEDTQYF.

The chain recombines TRBV14 with TRBJ1-1; TRBD1 is a possible D gene (5 bases). CDR3 length equals 13 residues. V lost 4 bases to trimming and J lost 11 bases, with 17 bases between them. CDR1 SGHDN and CDR2 FVKESK come from the germline V gene. CDR3 nucleotides: TGTGCCAGCAGCCTTTCAGGGTCACGGTCGGCTTTCTTT. Translated: CASSLSGSRSAFF.

The chain joins TRBV28 to TRBJ1-2; TRBD1 matches 9 bases. This CDR3 is 15 amino acids long. Trimming at V came to 8 bases and at J to 5 bases, leaving 12 bases not matched to a gene. The germline CDR1 and CDR2 sequences are MDHEN and SYDVKM. CDR3 protein: CASSRPGQGLYGYTF. CDR3 nucleotides: TGTGCCAGCTCTAGACCGGGACAGGGCCTTTATGGCTACACCTTC.